In its sample, the clone carrying this T cell receptor (beta chain) was seen a few times. The data were taken from a study of blood T cell repertoires in COVID-19. CDR1 and CDR2 from the germline V gene are KGHSH and LQKENI. This CDR3 is built from 13 residues. The V and J ends lost 2 bases and 4 bases respectively, with 8 bases between them. Some clones are missing from TCRdb's copy, which holds only in-frame ones; the method was immunoSEQ multiplex PCR. The data show nearly 250,000 clones, with about 83% seen just once and around 1.9% held by the top ten. Everyone who took part was about 18 to 89 years old, and they came from some 23 US areas.

The clonotype was recovered from a woman between 45 and 60 years old who had recovered from COVID-19. The source material was PBMCs or T cells enriched from blood (not recorded which). V is TRBV18 and J is TRBJ2-5; D is perhaps TRBD2 (5 bases). CDR3 region: CASSPGLLETQYF. The CDR3, as DNA: TGTGCCAGCTCACCAGGACTCCTAGAGACCCAGTACTTC.